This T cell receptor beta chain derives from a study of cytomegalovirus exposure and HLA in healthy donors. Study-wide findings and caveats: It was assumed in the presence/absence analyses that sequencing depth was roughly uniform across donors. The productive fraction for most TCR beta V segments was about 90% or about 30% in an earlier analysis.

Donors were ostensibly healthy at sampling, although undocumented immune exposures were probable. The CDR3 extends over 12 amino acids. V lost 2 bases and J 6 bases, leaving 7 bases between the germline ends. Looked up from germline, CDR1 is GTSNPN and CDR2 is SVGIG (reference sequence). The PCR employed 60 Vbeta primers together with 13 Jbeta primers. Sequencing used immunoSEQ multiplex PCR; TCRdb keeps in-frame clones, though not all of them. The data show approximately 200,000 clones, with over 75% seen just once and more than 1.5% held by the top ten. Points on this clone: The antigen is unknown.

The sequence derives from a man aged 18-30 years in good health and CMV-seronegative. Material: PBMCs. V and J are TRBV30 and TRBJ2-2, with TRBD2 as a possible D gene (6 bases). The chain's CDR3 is CAWSPGAGELFF. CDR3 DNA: TGTGCCTGGAGTCCGGGGGCCGGGGAGCTGTTTTTT.